This TCR beta chain was retrieved from a study of T cells in narcolepsy (dated by TCRdb to 2017 to 2018). Some background on the complete study: Healthy control donors were enrolled in the study alongside patients who had narcolepsy type 1 or type 2 (NT1, NT2). The study sought autoreactive T cells targeting hypocretin neuron self-antigens (hypocretin, TRIB2) in narcolepsy patients, using TCR Vbeta sequencing to track clonotypes in blood and CSF. Overall results and qualifications from the work: Certain blood memory CD4+ repertoires from patients and controls had no sequences that matched autoreactive T cell clones. Autoreactive clonotypes were reported to be detected serially in the blood of the same patients and of different patients, but not in the blood of healthy controls. Patients and controls had similar numbers of sequenced blood memory CD4+ clonotypes, with averages of around 40,000 in patients and around 36,000 in controls. Plots comparing CSF and blood CD4+ T cell clonotypes from the same patient highlighted HCRT-specific and TRIB2-specific autoreactive clonotypes.

V gives up 2 bases and J gives up 2 bases, and the segment between their germline ends measures 18 bases. Sequences LGHNA (CDR1) and YNFKEQ (CDR2) are obtained from the germline V gene. The CDR3 starts with the cysteine, ends with the phenylalanine, and has 17 residues. The DNA shown is the 51-base CDR3, in frame from base 1. For TCR Vbeta sequencing, memory CD4+ T cells were sorted ex vivo from the peripheral blood of narcolepsy patients and healthy controls. A note on this clone: The antigen it recognizes is unknown. Per-base qualities were not stored, and no clone one base away is much larger.

Receptors were amplified or captured by the immunoSEQ multiplex PCR assay. Entries here come from immuneACCESS through TCRdb and include only in-frame sequences with V and J called. Some clones fail to appear in such tables; in the studies checked, an unresolved V gene covers under half of the shortfall, and the cause of the remainder is unknown. For this sample the table gives approximately 11,000 clones, of which around 94% were detected only once. The top ten clonotypes cover roughly 1% of the sample. The chain uses TRBV4-2 and TRBJ1-1; TRBD1 is possibly the D segment (5 matching bases). This sequence was found in a human donor with narcolepsy. Sequencing was carried out using CD45RA- memory CD4+ T cells from PBMCs. The intended sense of this specimen's cell subset or site label: memory T cells sorted ex vivo from peripheral blood. CDR3 sequence: CASSQQARTQGNTEAFF. The DNA sequence follows: TGTGCCAGCAGCCAACAAGCTAGAACCCAGGGCAACACTGAAGCTTTCTTT.